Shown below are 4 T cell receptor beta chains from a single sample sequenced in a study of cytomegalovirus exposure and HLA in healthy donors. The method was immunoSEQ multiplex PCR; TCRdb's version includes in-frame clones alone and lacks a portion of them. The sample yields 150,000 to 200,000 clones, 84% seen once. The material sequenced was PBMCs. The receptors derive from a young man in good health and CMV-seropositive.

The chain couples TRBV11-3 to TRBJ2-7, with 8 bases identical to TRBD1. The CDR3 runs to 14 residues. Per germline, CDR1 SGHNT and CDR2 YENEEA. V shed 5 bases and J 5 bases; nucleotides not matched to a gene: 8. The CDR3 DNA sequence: TGTGCCAGCAGCGCAGGGGGCTCTTTCGACGAGCAGTACTTC. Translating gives CASSAGGSFDEQYF.

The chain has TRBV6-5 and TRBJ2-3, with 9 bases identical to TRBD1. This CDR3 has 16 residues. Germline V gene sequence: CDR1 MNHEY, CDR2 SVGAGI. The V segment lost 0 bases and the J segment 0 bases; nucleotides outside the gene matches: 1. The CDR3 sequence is CASSYSGQGSTDTQYF. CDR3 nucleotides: TGTGCCAGCAGTTACTCGGGACAGGGCAGCACAGATACGCAGTATTTT.

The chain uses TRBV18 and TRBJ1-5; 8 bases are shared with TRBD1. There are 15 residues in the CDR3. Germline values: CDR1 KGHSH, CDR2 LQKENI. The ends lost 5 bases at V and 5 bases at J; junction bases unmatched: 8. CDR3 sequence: CASSTGTGRDQPQHF. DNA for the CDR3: TGTGCCAGCTCAACCGGGACAGGCAGGGATCAGCCCCAGCATTTT.

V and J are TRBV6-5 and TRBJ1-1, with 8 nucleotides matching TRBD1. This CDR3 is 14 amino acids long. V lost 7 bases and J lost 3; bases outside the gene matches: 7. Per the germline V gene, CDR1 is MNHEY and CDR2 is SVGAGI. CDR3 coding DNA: TGTGCCAGCACCTCAGGACAGGGACACACTGAAGCTTTCTTT. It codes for CASTSGQGHTEAFF.